This T cell receptor beta chain comes out of a study of T cells after yellow fever vaccination. Overall study: The authors prepared low-cell-number fractions using SMART-Seq v4 Ultra Low Input. Overall study results and limits: After the booster, about 95% of CD4 and about nine tenths of CD8 primary-response clones were re-detected. Abundant clonotypes from the bulk population could contaminate FACS-sorted repertoires.

Turning to this clonotype: Its specificity is not known.

The CDR3 totals 17 residues. Trimming cost V 10 bases and J 0 bases; bases outside gene matches: 15. Germline V gene sequence: CDR1 LGHDT, CDR2 YNNKEL (reference sequence). The study made its TCR cDNA through 5'RACE template switching. That step introduced a universal primer site along with UMIs. MiXCR, applied by TCRdb to the 5' RACE reads, yields one record per CDR3 protein. The table has 450,000 to 550,000 distinct CDR3 sequences, around a fifth seen once. The input for sequencing was PBMCs, taken 20 to 25 days after the first yellow fever vaccination. The sequence was obtained from a man younger than 35 who received the YFV17D yellow fever vaccine. J is TRBJ2-4 and V is TRBV3-1, with 7 bases identical to TRBD1. For the CDR3, the DNA is TGTGCCATCAGGCCTTCCGGGACAGCCCTAGCCAAAAACATTCAGTACTTC. It encodes CAIRPSGTALAKNIQYF. Complete variable domain (other parts from reference TRBV3-1 and TRBJ2-4): DTAVSQTPKYLVTQMGNDKSIKCEQNLGHDTMYWYKQDSKKFLKIMFSYNNKELIINETVPNRFSPKSPDKAHLNLHINSLELGDSAVYFCAIRPSGTALAKNIQYFGAGTRLSVL.